The next 3 T cell receptor beta chains were all read from a single sample in a study of Ad26.COV2.S vaccination and SARS-CoV-2 variants. Clones were sequenced by immunoSEQ multiplex PCR, and TCRdb holds only the in-frame ones, with some missing. The sample shows roughly 240,000 clones, more than 75% of them seen only once. The treatment was: some 20 received Ad26.COV2.S at low or high dose, single or two shots; roughly 5 received placebo; per-sample allocation not given. Sampling happened 63 days after the first vaccine or placebo injection. The sequenced sample was peripheral blood, obtained in a trial of Ad26.COV2.S vaccine versus placebo. The receptor source for this set is a person aged 18-65 years who received the Ad26.COV2.S COVID-19 vaccine or a placebo.

The rearrangement joins TRBV3-1 (or the pseudogene TRBV3-2) to TRBJ2-5, with TRBD1 matching over 7 bases. Germline lookup yields CDR1 LGHDT and CDR2 YNNKEL (reference sequence). This CDR3 comprises 19 residues. V trimming: 0 bases; J trimming: 5 bases; junction bases outside the gene matches: 18. The CDR3 nucleotides read TGTGCCAGCAGCCAAGAGTTCGAGCGATCAGAACAGGGGCGGGAGACCCAGTACTTC. Protein: CASSQEFERSEQGRETQYF.

The chain carries TRBV5-1 and TRBJ2-3; 11 bases align to TRBD2. The CDR3 is 17 residues long. J lost 1 base, V lost 4 bases, and 8 bases had no gene match. In germline, CDR1 is SGHRS, CDR2 YFSETQ. This chain's CDR3 is CASSLSVTSGGTDTQYF. The CDR3, as DNA: TGCGCCAGCAGCCTCTCAGTGACTAGCGGGGGCACAGATACGCAGTATTTT.

The chain links TRBV5-1 to TRBJ2-1; 7 positions match TRBD2. V lost 0 bases and J lost 6; bases outside the gene matches: 3. The CDR3 contains 14 residues. Germline CDR1 and CDR2: SGHRS and YFSETQ. The CDR3 DNA reads as TGCGCCAGCAGCTTGGTAGCTAGCGGCAATGAGCAGTTCTTC. Its translation is CASSLVASGNEQFF.